Listed below are T cell receptor beta chains from one sample, sequenced in a study of blood T cell repertoires in COVID-19. Sequencing used immunoSEQ multiplex PCR; TCRdb keeps in-frame clones, though not all of them. The sample carries 120,000 to 150,000 clones, roughly 90% recorded once. The sample comprised peripheral blood. These receptors all stem from a human donor in a cohort sampled during active COVID-19. Each CDR3 is given without its conserved first and last residue. Each record gives: V gene, CDR3 protein.

TRBV6-4 ASSAQASPGELF
TRBV4-1 ASSQSGILNEKLF
TRBV6-5 ASSSSQGQSYGYT
TRBV5-1 ASSLASEETQY
TRBV19 ASSKGLAGGYEQY
TRBV30 AWSAGAPSGNTIY
TRBV7-8 ASSRGMLAGLTGELF
TRBV19 ASSIAAQGSGDTQY
TRBV6-5 ASSYSRNGAYEQY
TRBV7-9 ASSFGGGEQY
TRBV2 ASRGTGGSDGYT
TRBV6-5 ASSYSWRGGRETQY
TRBV9 ASSVVSDPGSPLH
TRBV3-1/TRBV3-2 ASSPRRQDTGELF
TRBV7-9 ASSLELLSYNEQF
TRBV18 ASSPLRAGPKVRETQY
TRBV6-2/TRBV6-3 ASSYGRGTDTQY
TRBV7-3 ASSRSGYNEQF
TRBV4-2 ASSQGVGGANQPQH
TRBV21-1 ASSRGAGPPSYTQY
TRBV9 ASSVGQGGNQPQH
TRBV27 ASSRTGSNTEAF
TRBV10-3 AISSGAYEQY
TRBV28 ASSWPTGGSRDGYT
TRBV29-1 SVQAGIGYEQY
TRBV11-2 ASSKGGVRRQETQY
TRBV7-9 ASSLSGTGNEKLF
TRBV11-2 ASSLIPGGTDTQY
TRBV2 ASRRGNRGLEQY
TRBV5-1 ASSLVRDGYT
TRBV6-2/TRBV6-3 ASSYGAGGILETQY
TRBV7-2 ASSLVGDRIFVELF
TRBV7-8 ASSRAGGGRYEQY
TRBV5-6 ASNERGISYNEQF
TRBV30 AWSPRGHSYNEQF
TRBV7-2 ASSTQQVGNTEAF
TRBV7-8 ASSTGTGDETQY
TRBV7-2 ASSLVNTETQY
TRBV15 ATSDMIVPQETQY
TRBV12-3/TRBV12-4 ASSETFTDTQY
TRBV29-1 SVRPFGNEQF